This T cell receptor beta chain was recovered during a study of shared clonotypes between healthy human individuals. CD45RO-negative CD8 cells positively selected for CCR7 made up the naive population, which excluded terminally differentiated effector memory CD45RA+ cells. Study results and limitations: Among several donors, approximately 4.6% of naive CD4 clonotypes were found in common. Even with large depth, rarefaction showed that sorted-subset sequencing was incomplete.

With regard to this clone: Its antigen is unidentified.

The germline gives CDR1 LGHNA, CDR2 YSLEER. Germline trimming cut 5 bases from V and 8 bases from J; bases unmatched to any gene: 13. This CDR3 contains 17 residues. The assay was immunoSEQ multiplex PCR, and TCRdb's table has in-frame clones only and misses some. The sample has millions of clones; about 95% are singletons. This chain connects TRBV4-3 to TRBJ2-1; 12 bases line up with TRBD2. This TCR was sampled from a man between 18 and 29 years old in good health. Sequencing was done on a sample of naive CD8+ T cells sorted from blood. Here the CDR3 reads CASSYGSLAGGRDEQFF. CDR3 DNA sequence: TGCGCCAGCAGCTACGGTTCCCTAGCGGGAGGGCGCGATGAGCAGTTCTTC.